This T cell receptor (beta chain) comes out of a study of OX40 agonist ivuxolimab in advanced cancers. For context, the study as a whole: Ivuxolimab, which targeted the costimulatory receptor OX40 (CD134), was an agonistic, fully human IgG2 monoclonal antibody. Prior anti-PD-1, anti-PD-L1 or anti-CTLA-4 therapy was permitted, and checkpoint inhibitors had been received by less than 45% of dose-escalation patients. The purpose of peripheral TCRbeta sequencing was to test whether ivuxolimab changed TCR sequence diversity and led to clonal T-cell expansion. Among the roughly 50 dose-escalation patients, around 20 had hepatocellular carcinoma, approximately 15 melanoma, 9 renal cell carcinoma and 9 head and neck cancer. Intravenous ivuxolimab was administered to patients every 2 weeks at six dose levels: 0.01, 0.1, 0.3, 1.5, 3 and 10 mg/kg. The paper describes the monotherapy dose-escalation part (N = 52 patients) of the phase I trial of ivuxolimab. Partial responses were achieved by three dose-escalation patients, of whom one had hepatocellular carcinoma and two had cutaneous melanoma. In the dose-escalation cohort, 82.7% of patients were male, and the mean age was approximately 60 years, with a range of roughly 23 to 85. Results the study describes overall, beyond this receptor: At doses of 0.1 to 3.0 mg/kg, clonal expansion of both CD4+ and CD8+ blood T cells was observed from baseline to week 6. The antigen specificity of the clonally expanded peripheral T cells was not determined. In the 0.1-3.0 mg/kg groups, partial responders were among the patients with the lowest normalized peripheral clonal expansion, particularly in CD8+ T cells. After ivuxolimab, CD8+ T cells had more expanded clones than CD4+ T cells on average. Low levels of normalized T-cell clonal expansion were also shown by some nonresponding patients.

For sequencing of the TCRbeta CDR3 region, genomic DNA was extracted from the sorted cells. The immunoSEQ Assay was used to sequence the TCRbeta CDR3 regions. In its TCRdb copy, this immuneACCESS table keeps in-frame sequences only and misses some clones. Where compared with another copy, unresolved V genes explain less than half of these, and the others have no known cause. The sample has about 98,000 clones on record, 93% of them singletons. About 0.3% of the sample comes from the top ten. Patients with autoimmune disease history or receiving systemic immunosuppression were excluded from the trial. Peripheral blood for TCR sequencing was drawn from every dose cohort at baseline, at cycle 4 day 1 and at cycle 7 day 1. Samples were obtained from an open-label, multicenter, first-in-human phase I dose-escalation trial of ivuxolimab. Adults with locally advanced or metastatic melanoma, renal cell, hepatocellular, or head and neck squamous cell carcinoma were enrolled in the trial. Before TCR sequencing, CD4+ T cells and CD8+ T cells from peripheral blood were sorted into separate populations.

A note on this clone: There is no known antigen for this receptor. No base quality information exists; no much larger clone differs at one position.

CDR1 is given as LGHNA and CDR2 as YNFKEQ, both from the germline V gene. V is clipped by 2 bases and J by 0 bases, and the sequence between their germline boundaries is 11 bases long. The CDR3 sequence holds 15 residues, the cysteine and phenylalanine included. The retained sequence is limited to the CDR3, 45 bases, with the frame set at the first base. Sequencing was performed on CD4+ or CD8+ T cells sorted from blood, taken in a trial of the OX40 agonist ivuxolimab. The rearranged segments are TRBV4-2 and TRBJ2-7, with the D gene not clear enough to name. The TCR originated in an adult with an advanced solid tumor such as melanoma, head and neck, liver or kidney cancer. CDR3 region: CASSQRHRSSYEQYF. The nucleotide sequence reads as follows: TGTGCCAGCAGCCAAAGACACCGGAGCTCCTACGAGCAGTACTTC.